Listed below are T cell receptor beta chains from one sample, sequenced in a study of control samples from healthy donors and cancer patients. Only in-frame clones appear in the TCRdb table, and some are missing; sequencing was by immunoSEQ multiplex PCR. The sample holds 70,000 to 100,000 clones, roughly 91% seen once. Sequenced material: blood. The origin of the receptors is a man aged 50 to 60 in good health. Both conserved end residues are part of each CDR3. The D gene is left open where the match is weak. Size tells how often a clone was seen (once, few, many) or the class of an expanded clone, and some rows leave it out.

J,D,V,size,CDR3,DNA
TRBJ1-2,.,TRBV5-1,.,CASSLGRGGAYGYTF,TGCGCCAGCAGCTTGGGACGGGGGGGCGCATATGGCTACACCTTC
TRBJ2-7,.,TRBV10-2,.,CASAPQGAYEQYF,TGCGCCAGCGCCCCACAGGGAGCCTACGAGCAGTACTTC
TRBJ1-1,.,TRBV27,.,CASSLYLRGTEAFF,TGTGCCAGCAGTTTATATCTAAGGGGCACTGAAGCTTTCTTT
TRBJ1-6,TRBD1,TRBV19,.,CASNIDFGTDNSPLHF,TGTGCCAGTAATATAGACTTCGGGACAGATAATTCACCCCTCCACTTT
TRBJ2-7,.,TRBV29-1,.,CSVEVPGIYEQYF,TGCAGCGTTGAAGTCCCGGGGATATACGAGCAGTACTTC
TRBJ1-5,.,TRBV30,.,CAWSVEGVQPQHF,TGTGCCTGGAGTGTAGAGGGAGTACAGCCCCAGCATTTT
TRBJ1-5,.,TRBV6-1,.,CASSEPQPQHF,TGTGCCAGCAGTGAACCTCAGCCCCAGCATTTT
TRBJ2-1,.,TRBV7-9,.,CASRHPGPANEQFF,TGTGCCAGCAGACACCCGGGGCCGGCAAATGAGCAGTTCTTC
TRBJ1-2,.,TRBV7-2,.,CASSLEGDGYTF,TGTGCCAGCAGCTTAGAAGGGGATGGCTACACCTTC
TRBJ2-1,.,TRBV19,.,CASSPLTGSGNNEQFF,TGTGCCAGTAGTCCTCTAACAGGCTCTGGAAACAATGAGCAGTTCTTC
TRBJ1-1,.,TRBV30,.,CAWSPIAGTGRTEAFF,TGTGCCTGGAGCCCCATTGCCGGGACGGGGCGCACTGAAGCTTTCTTT
TRBJ2-3,.,TRBV30,.,CAWTPTAIPELDTQYF,TGTGCCTGGACTCCCACGGCCATCCCCGAGCTGGATACGCAGTATTTT
TRBJ2-5,.,TRBV5-1,.,CASNRGANQETQYF,TGCGCCAGCAATCGGGGGGCCAATCAAGAGACCCAGTACTTC
TRBJ2-1,TRBD2,TRBV27,once,CASSLGGSSYNEQFF,TGTGCCAGCAGTTTAGGCGGGAGCTCCTACAATGAGCAGTTCTTC
TRBJ2-5,.,TRBV27,.,CASRPAGWGAETQYF,TGTGCCAGCAGGCCTGCAGGGTGGGGTGCGGAGACCCAGTACTTC
TRBJ2-5,TRBD2,TRBV27,.,CASGARALGLAGGQETQYF,TGTGCCAGCGGGGCGCGGGCGCTAGGACTAGCGGGGGGCCAAGAGACCCAGTACTTC
TRBJ1-2,.,TRBV7-2,once,CASSSFYGYTF,TGTGCCAGCAGTTCCTTCTATGGCTACACCTTC
TRBJ1-3,.,TRBV19,.,CASGLGSGNTIYF,TGTGCCAGCGGGCTGGGGTCTGGAAACACCATATATTTT
TRBJ1-3,.,TRBV6-2/TRBV6-3,.,CASSVPGPNSGNTIYF,TGTGCCAGCAGCGTCCCTGGGCCAAACTCTGGAAACACCATATATTTT
TRBJ2-3,.,TRBV7-2,.,CASSLLFTDTQYF,TGTGCCAGCAGTCTCTTATTCACAGATACGCAGTATTTT
TRBJ2-2,TRBD2,TRBV6-5,.,CASSLKEGGTGELFF,TGTGCCAGCAGCCTAAAGGAGGGAGGGACCGGGGAGCTGTTTTTT
TRBJ1-2,.,TRBV24-1,.,CATSDFERHGYTF,TGTGCCACCAGTGATTTCGAAAGACATGGCTACACCTTC
TRBJ1-5,.,TRBV6-5,.,CASSRDSNQPQHF,TGTGCCAGCAGTCGGGACAGCAATCAGCCCCAGCATTTT
TRBJ2-5,TRBD2,TRBV2,.,CASGGGVKETQYF,TGTGCCAGTGGCGGGGGGGTTAAAGAGACCCAGTACTTC
TRBJ1-5,.,TRBV2,.,CASSEPWGNQPQHF,TGTGCCAGCAGTGAACCATGGGGCAATCAGCCCCAGCATTTT
TRBJ2-5,TRBD1,TRBV29-1,once,CSVQQGEETQYF,TGCAGCGTCCAACAGGGGGAAGAGACCCAGTACTTC
TRBJ1-5,.,TRBV30,.,CAWSPPGGGSQPQHF,TGTGCCTGGAGCCCCCCGGGAGGGGGGAGTCAGCCCCAGCATTTT
TRBJ1-6,.,TRBV6-5,.,CASFFWGSPLHF,TGTGCCAGCTTCTTTTGGGGCTCACCCCTCCACTTT
TRBJ2-5,.,TRBV24-1,.,CATSDTQGLQGETQYF,TGTGCCACCAGTGACACCCAGGGTCTCCAGGGGGAGACCCAGTACTTC
TRBJ2-1,.,TRBV7-8,.,CASSSLDSFYNEQFF,TGTGCCAGCAGCTCTTTAGACTCCTTTTACAATGAGCAGTTCTTC
TRBJ2-1,.,TRBV7-2,.,CASSLARAVHEQFF,TGTGCCAGCAGCTTAGCGAGGGCGGTCCATGAGCAGTTCTTC
TRBJ1-1,.,TRBV6-2/TRBV6-3,.,CASTPLGGGTEAFF,TGTGCCAGCACCCCCCTGGGGGGTGGGACTGAAGCTTTCTTT
TRBJ1-2,.,TRBV12-3/TRBV12-4,.,CASSLTPNYGYTF,TGTGCCAGCAGTTTAACGCCCAACTATGGCTACACCTTC
TRBJ1-1,.,TRBV18,.,CASSPLREMNTEAFF,TGTGCCAGCTCACCACTTCGGGAGATGAACACTGAAGCTTTCTTT
TRBJ1-1,TRBD1,TRBV2,.,CATNRGQSTEAFF,TGTGCCACAAACAGGGGGCAGAGCACTGAAGCTTTCTTT
TRBJ1-5,TRBD1,TRBV7-9,.,CASSLGDSSNQPQHF,TGTGCCAGCAGCTTAGGGGACAGTAGCAATCAGCCCCAGCATTTT
TRBJ1-3,TRBD1,TRBV7-6,.,CASSLSAGGFSGNTIYF,TGTGCCAGCAGCTTATCGGCAGGGGGATTCTCTGGAAACACCATATATTTT
TRBJ2-3,.,TRBV14,.,CASSLNRVWRESDTQYF,TGTGCCAGCAGCCTTAACAGGGTCTGGAGGGAATCGGATACGCAGTATTTT
TRBJ1-2,TRBD1,TRBV6-5,.,CASSYSEGTGGSGYTF,TGTGCCAGCAGTTACTCTGAGGGGACAGGGGGCTCTGGCTACACCTTC